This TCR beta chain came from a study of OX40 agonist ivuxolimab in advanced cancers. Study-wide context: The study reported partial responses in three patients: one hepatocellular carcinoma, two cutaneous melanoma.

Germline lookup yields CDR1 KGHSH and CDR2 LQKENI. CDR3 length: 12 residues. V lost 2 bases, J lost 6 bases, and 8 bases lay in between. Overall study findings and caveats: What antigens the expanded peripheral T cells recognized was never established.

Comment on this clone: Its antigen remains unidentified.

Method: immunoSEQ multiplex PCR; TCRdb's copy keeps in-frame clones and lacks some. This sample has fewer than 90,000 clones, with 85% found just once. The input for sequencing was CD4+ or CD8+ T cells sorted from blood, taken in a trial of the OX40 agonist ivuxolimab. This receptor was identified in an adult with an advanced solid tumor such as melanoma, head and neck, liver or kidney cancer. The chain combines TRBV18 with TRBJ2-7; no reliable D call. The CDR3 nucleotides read TGTGCCAGCTCACCAACGCGTCGCGAGCAGTACTTC. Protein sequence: CASSPTRREQYF.